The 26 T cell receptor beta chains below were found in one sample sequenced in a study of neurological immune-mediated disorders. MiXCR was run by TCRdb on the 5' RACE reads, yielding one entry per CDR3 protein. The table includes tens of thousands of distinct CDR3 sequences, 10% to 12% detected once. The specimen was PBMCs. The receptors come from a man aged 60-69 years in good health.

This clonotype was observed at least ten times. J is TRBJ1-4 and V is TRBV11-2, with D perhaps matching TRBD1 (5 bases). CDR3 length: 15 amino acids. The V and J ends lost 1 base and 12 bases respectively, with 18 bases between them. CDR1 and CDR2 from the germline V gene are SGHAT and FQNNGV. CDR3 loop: CASSLGGTVRSQLFF. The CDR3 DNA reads TGTGCCAGCAGCTTAGGAGGGACGGTCAGGTCTCAACTGTTTTTT.

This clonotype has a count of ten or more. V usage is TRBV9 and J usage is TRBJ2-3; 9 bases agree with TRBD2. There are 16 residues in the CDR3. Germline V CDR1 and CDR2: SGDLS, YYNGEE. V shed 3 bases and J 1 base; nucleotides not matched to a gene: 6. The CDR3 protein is CASSGAGGGGTDTQYF. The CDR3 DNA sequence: TGTGCCAGCAGCGGCGCCGGCGGGGGGGGCACAGATACGCAGTATTTT.

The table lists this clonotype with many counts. CDR3 amino acids: CAISERVTGAAGGTDTQYF. For the CDR3, the DNA is TGTGCCATCAGTGAGCGGGTGACAGGGGCGGCCGGGGGCACAGATACGCAGTATTTT. The chain recombines TRBV10-3 with TRBJ2-3; 8 nucleotides match TRBD1. The J segment lost 1 base and the V segment lost 2 bases, leaving 14 bases of the junction unmatched. The germline V gene has CDR1 ENHRY and CDR2 SYGVKD. The CDR3 totals 19 residues.

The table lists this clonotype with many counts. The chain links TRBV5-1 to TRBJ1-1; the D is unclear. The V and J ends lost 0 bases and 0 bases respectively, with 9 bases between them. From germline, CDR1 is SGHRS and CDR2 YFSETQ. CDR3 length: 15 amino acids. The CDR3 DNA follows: TGCGCCAGCAGCTTGGGAGCGGAATTGAACACTGAAGCTTTCTTT. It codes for CASSLGAELNTEAFF. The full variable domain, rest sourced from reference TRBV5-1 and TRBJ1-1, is KAGVTQTPRYLIKTRGQQVTLSCSPISGHRSVSWYQQTPGQGLQFLFEYFSETQRNKGNFPGRFSGRQFSNSRSEMNVSTLELGDSALYLCASSLGAELNTEAFFGQGTRLTVV.

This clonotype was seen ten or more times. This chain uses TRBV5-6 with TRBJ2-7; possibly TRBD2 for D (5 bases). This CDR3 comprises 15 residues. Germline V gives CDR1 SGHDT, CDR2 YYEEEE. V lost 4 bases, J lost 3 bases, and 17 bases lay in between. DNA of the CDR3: TGTGCCAGCAGCAGAGGACTGGGAGATCGCTACGAGCAGTACTTC. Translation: CASSRGLGDRYEQYF.

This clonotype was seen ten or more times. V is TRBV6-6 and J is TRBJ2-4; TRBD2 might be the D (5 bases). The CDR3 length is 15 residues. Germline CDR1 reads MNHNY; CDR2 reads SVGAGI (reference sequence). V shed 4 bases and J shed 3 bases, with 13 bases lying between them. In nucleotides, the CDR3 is TGTGCCAGCAGTTTACGGGGAACGGTCAAAAACATTCAGTACTTC. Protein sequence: CASSLRGTVKNIQYF.

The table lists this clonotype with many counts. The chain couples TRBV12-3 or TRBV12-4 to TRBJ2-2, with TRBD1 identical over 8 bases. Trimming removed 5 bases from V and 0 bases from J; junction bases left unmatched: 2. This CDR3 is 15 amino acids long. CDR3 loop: CASSRQGTNTGELFF. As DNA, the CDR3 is TGTGCCAGCAGTCGACAGGGGACGAACACCGGGGAGCTGTTTTTT.

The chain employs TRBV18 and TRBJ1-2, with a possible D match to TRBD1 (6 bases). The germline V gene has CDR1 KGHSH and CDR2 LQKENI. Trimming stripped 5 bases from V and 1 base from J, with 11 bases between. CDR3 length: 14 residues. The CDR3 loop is CASSSDRRNYGYTF. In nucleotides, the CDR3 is TGTGCCAGCTCATCGGACAGACGTAACTATGGCTACACCTTC.

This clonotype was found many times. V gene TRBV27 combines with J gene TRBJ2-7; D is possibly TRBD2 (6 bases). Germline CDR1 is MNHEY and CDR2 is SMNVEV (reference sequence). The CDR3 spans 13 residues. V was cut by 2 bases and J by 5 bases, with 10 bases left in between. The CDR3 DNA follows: TGTGCCAGCAGTTTAGCGGGGCTCCACGAGCAGTACTTC. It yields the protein CASSLAGLHEQYF.

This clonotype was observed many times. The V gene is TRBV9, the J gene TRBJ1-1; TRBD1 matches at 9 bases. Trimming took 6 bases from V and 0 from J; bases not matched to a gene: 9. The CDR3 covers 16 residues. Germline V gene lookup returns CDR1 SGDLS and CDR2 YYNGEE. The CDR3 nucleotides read TGTGCCAGCACGCCCGGGACAGGGACCGTGAACACTGAAGCTTTCTTT. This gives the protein CASTPGTGTVNTEAFF.

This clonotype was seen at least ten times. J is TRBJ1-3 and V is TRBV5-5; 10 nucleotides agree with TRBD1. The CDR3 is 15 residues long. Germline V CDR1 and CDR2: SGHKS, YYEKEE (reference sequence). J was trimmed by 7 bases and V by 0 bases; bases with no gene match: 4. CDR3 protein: CASSLGTGGWNTIYF. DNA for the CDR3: TGTGCCAGCAGCTTGGGGACAGGGGGTTGGAACACCATATATTTT.

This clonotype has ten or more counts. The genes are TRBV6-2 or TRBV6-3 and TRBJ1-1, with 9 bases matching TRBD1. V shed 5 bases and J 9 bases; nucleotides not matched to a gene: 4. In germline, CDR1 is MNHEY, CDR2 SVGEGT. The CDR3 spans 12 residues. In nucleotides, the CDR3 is TGTGCCAGCAGTCGGACAGGGGCAAAAGCTTTCTTT. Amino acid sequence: CASSRTGAKAFF.

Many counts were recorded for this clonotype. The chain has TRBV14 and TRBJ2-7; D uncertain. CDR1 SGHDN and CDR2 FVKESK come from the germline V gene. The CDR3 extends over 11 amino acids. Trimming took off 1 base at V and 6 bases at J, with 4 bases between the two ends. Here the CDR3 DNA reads TGTGCCAGCAGCCAAGGGTCCGAGCAGTACTTC. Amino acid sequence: CASSQGSEQYF.

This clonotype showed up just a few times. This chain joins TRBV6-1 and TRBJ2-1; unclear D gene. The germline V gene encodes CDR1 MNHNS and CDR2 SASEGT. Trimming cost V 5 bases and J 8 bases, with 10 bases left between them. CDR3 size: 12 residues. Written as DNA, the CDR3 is TGTGCCAGCAGTCGATCTGGCTATGAGCAGTTCTTC. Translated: CASSRSGYEQFF.

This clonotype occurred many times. The CDR3 DNA reads TGTGCCAGCAGTGACAGGCGAAGCACAGATACGCAGTATTTT. Translating it yields CASSDRRSTDTQYF. The gene calls are TRBV5-6 and TRBJ2-3; maybe TRBD1 (6 bases). With 5 bases removed from V and 0 bases from J, the gap between germline ends came to 10 bases. Per germline, CDR1 SGHDT and CDR2 YYEEEE. The CDR3 contains 14 residues.

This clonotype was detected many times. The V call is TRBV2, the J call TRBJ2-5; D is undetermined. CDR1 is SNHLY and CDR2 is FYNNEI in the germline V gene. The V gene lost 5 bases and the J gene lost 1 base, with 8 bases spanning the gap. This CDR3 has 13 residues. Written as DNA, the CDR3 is TGTGCCAGCAGTAGATCGGGCCAAGAGACCCAGTACTTC. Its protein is CASSRSGQETQYF.

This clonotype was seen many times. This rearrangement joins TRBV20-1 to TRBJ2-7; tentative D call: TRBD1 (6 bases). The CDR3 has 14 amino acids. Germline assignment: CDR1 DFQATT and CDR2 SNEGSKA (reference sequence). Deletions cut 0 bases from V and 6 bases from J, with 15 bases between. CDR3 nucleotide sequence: TGCAGTGCTAGAGATAAGGGGGTTGGAGGCGAGCAGTACTTC. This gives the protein CSARDKGVGGEQYF.

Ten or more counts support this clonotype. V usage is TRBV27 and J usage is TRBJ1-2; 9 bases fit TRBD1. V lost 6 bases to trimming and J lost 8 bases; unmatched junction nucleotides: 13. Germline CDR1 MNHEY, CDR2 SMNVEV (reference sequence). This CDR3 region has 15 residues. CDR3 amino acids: CASRNTGGAIKGYTF. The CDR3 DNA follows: TGTGCCAGCAGGAACACAGGGGGCGCGATTAAAGGCTACACCTTC.

The CDR3 DNA follows: TGTGCCAGCAGTTTCCGACAGTCCACTGAAGCTTTCTTT. It translates to CASSFRQSTEAFF. V gene TRBV27 combines with J gene TRBJ1-1; D might be TRBD1 (5 bases). Trimming left V 3 bases short and J 4 bases short, with 9 bases between. CDR3 size: 13 residues. The germline V gene encodes CDR1 MNHEY and CDR2 SMNVEV (reference sequence).

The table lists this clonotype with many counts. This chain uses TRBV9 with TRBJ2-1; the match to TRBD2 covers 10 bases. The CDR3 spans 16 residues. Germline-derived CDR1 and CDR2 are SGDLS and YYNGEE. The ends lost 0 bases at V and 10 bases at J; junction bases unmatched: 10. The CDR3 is CASSVDASGGASEQFF. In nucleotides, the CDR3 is TGTGCCAGCAGCGTAGACGCGAGCGGGGGGGCGAGCGAGCAGTTCTTC.

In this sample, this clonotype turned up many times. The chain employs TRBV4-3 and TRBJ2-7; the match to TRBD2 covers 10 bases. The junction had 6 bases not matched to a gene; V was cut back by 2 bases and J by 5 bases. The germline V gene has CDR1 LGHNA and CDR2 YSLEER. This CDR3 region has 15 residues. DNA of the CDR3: TGCGCCAGCAGCCAACCCGGGACTAGCGTCCACGAGCAGTACTTC. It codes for CASSQPGTSVHEQYF.

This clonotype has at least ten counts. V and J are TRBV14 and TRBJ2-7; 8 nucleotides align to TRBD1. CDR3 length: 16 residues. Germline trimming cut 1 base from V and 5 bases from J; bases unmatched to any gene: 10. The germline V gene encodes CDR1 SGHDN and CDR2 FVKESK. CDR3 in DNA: TGTGCCAGCAGCCAAGCCTCGGACAGGGTAAGGGACGAGCAGTACTTC. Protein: CASSQASDRVRDEQYF. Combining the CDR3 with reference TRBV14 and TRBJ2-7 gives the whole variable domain EAGVTQFPSHSVIEKGQTVTLRCDPISGHDNLYWYRRVMGKEIKFLLHFVKESKQDESGMPNNRFLAERTGGTYSTLKVQPAELEDSGVYFCASSQASDRVRDEQYFGPGTRLTVT.

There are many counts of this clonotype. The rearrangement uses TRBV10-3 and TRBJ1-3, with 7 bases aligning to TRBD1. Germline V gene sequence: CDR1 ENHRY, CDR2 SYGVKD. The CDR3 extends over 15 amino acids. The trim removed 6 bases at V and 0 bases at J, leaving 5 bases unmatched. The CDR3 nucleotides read TGTGCCATCAGGGCAGGGGGGGACTCTGGAAACACCATATATTTT. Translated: CAIRAGGDSGNTIYF.

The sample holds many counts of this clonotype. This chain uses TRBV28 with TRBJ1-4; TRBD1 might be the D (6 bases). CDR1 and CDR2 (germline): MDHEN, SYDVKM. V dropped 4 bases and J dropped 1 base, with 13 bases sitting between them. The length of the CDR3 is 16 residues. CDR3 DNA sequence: TGTGCCAGCAGTTCCCCTCGGACAGAAACTAATGAAAAACTGTTTTTT. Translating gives CASSSPRTETNEKLFF.

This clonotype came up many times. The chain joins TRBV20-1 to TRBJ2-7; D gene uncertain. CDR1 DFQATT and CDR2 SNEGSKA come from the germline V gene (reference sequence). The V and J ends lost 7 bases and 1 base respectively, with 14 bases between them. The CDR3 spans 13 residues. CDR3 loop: CSVRTASSYEQYF. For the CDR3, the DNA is TGCAGTGTCAGAACAGCTTCTTCCTACGAGCAGTACTTC.

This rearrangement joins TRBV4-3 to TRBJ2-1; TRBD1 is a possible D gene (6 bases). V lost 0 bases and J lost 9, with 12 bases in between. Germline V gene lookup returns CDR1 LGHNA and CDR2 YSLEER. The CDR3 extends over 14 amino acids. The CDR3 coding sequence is TGCGCCAGCAGCCAAGAGGGCCTAGGGGGTGAGCAGTTCTTC. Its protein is CASSQEGLGGEQFF.